A selection of T cell receptor beta chains follows, all from one sample in a study of graft-versus-host responses after intestinal transplantation. Measured with immunoSEQ multiplex PCR; TCRdb has only the in-frame clones, and not every one. The data hold around 100,000 clones, with roughly 84% observed a single time. Their target antigens are unknown. The specimen was unstimulated CD4+ T cells sorted from spleen or lymph node cells, collected before intestinal transplant. All receptors come from a human donor who received an intestinal transplant. Each CDR3 is given with its conserved first and last residue. A D gene is named only where the DNA matches it firmly. Size is omitted from some rows. Given values are once, few, many or a class for expanded clones.

cdr3_nt: TGCGCCAGCAGCTCGACCGGGACTAGCGAGGAGACCCAGTACTTC
cdr3_aa: CASSSTGTSEETQYF
v_call: TRBV5-1
d_call: TRBD2
j_call: TRBJ2-5
clone_size: once

cdr3_nt: TGTGCCAGCAGTTTATGGGGCGGGCCGTCATACGAGCAGTACTTC
cdr3_aa: CASSLWGGPSYEQYF
v_call: TRBV28
d_call: NA
j_call: TRBJ2-7
clone_size: NA

cdr3_nt: TGTGCCAGCAGCTTAGACCCGGGAGGGTACAATGAGCAGTTCTTC
cdr3_aa: CASSLDPGGYNEQFF
v_call: TRBV7-9
d_call: TRBD2
j_call: TRBJ2-1
clone_size: NA

cdr3_nt: TGTGCCACCAGAGGCTGGGTCGCGGGAGGCCTACCTAACACCGGGGAGCTGTTTTTT
cdr3_aa: CATRGWVAGGLPNTGELFF
v_call: TRBV15
d_call: TRBD2
j_call: TRBJ2-2
clone_size: NA

cdr3_nt: TGTGCCAGCAGCTCAAACCCGACAGCGTGGGGAGAAGAGACCCAGTACTTC
cdr3_aa: CASSSNPTAWGEETQYF
v_call: TRBV5-4
d_call: NA
j_call: TRBJ2-5
clone_size: NA

cdr3_nt: TGTGCCAGCAATCGGCAGGACAATCAGCCCCAGCATTTT
cdr3_aa: CASNRQDNQPQHF
v_call: TRBV2
d_call: NA
j_call: TRBJ1-5
clone_size: once

cdr3_nt: TGCGCCAGCAGCTTGGTTTTTACTAGTCGGTCTAGCACAGATACGCAGTATTTT
cdr3_aa: CASSLVFTSRSSTDTQYF
v_call: TRBV5-1
d_call: NA
j_call: TRBJ2-3
clone_size: NA

cdr3_nt: TGTGCCAGCAGCCAAGAGGGGACTAGCGGGGTGGTCTCCTACGAGCAGTACTTC
cdr3_aa: CASSQEGTSGVVSYEQYF
v_call: TRBV4-2
d_call: TRBD2
j_call: TRBJ2-7
clone_size: NA

cdr3_nt: TGTGCCAGCAGCGTAGGTTCAGGGTGGACAGATACGCAGTATTTT
cdr3_aa: CASSVGSGWTDTQYF
v_call: TRBV9
d_call: NA
j_call: TRBJ2-3
clone_size: NA

cdr3_nt: TGCGCCAGCAGCTCGACCGGGACAGGGTCCATAGAGACCCAGTACTTC
cdr3_aa: CASSSTGTGSIETQYF
v_call: TRBV5-1
d_call: TRBD1
j_call: TRBJ2-5
clone_size: NA

cdr3_nt: TGTGCCAGCACCTCCATTAGATCTGAGACCCAGTACTTC
cdr3_aa: CASTSIRSETQYF
v_call: TRBV11-1
d_call: NA
j_call: TRBJ2-5
clone_size: once

cdr3_nt: TGTGCCAGCAGCTTTTATCCCACTAGAAACTATGGCTACACCTTC
cdr3_aa: CASSFYPTRNYGYTF
v_call: TRBV12-1
d_call: NA
j_call: TRBJ1-2
clone_size: NA

cdr3_nt: TGTGCCAGCAGCGCGACGGGGGGGCTTGACACCGGGGAGCTGTTTTTT
cdr3_aa: CASSATGGLDTGELFF
v_call: TRBV5-4
d_call: TRBD2
j_call: TRBJ2-2
clone_size: NA

cdr3_nt: TGTGCCAGCAGTGAATGGGACGACGGTGAAGCTTTCTTT
cdr3_aa: CASSEWDDGEAFF
v_call: TRBV25-1
d_call: NA
j_call: TRBJ1-1
clone_size: once

cdr3_nt: TGTGCCAGCAGCTTATATGAGGGGGTTGAAGCTTTCTTT
cdr3_aa: CASSLYEGVEAFF
v_call: TRBV7-9
d_call: NA
j_call: TRBJ1-1
clone_size: NA

cdr3_nt: TGTGCCAGCAGCCCAAAGCTTAGGGCACAGGGGTCCTACGAGCAGTACTTC
cdr3_aa: CASSPKLRAQGSYEQYF
v_call: TRBV7-6
d_call: TRBD1
j_call: TRBJ2-7
clone_size: NA

cdr3_nt: TGTGCCAGCAAAGGGCTTAGCGGGCCCCAGGATACGCAGTATTTT
cdr3_aa: CASKGLSGPQDTQYF
v_call: TRBV6-5
d_call: TRBD2
j_call: TRBJ2-3
clone_size: NA

cdr3_nt: TGTGCCAGTAGTAAGGACGGGACCTATGGCTACACCTTC
cdr3_aa: CASSKDGTYGYTF
v_call: TRBV19
d_call: NA
j_call: TRBJ1-2
clone_size: NA

cdr3_nt: TGTGCCAGCAGCCAAGGACTAGCGGGAGGATTCGATGAGCAGTTCTTC
cdr3_aa: CASSQGLAGGFDEQFF
v_call: TRBV14
d_call: TRBD2
j_call: TRBJ2-1
clone_size: NA

cdr3_nt: TGTGCCAGCAGTTCTCTACTAGCTGGTCCACCGGATACGCAGTATTTT
cdr3_aa: CASSSLLAGPPDTQYF
v_call: TRBV6-5
d_call: NA
j_call: TRBJ2-3
clone_size: NA

cdr3_nt: TGCGCCAGCAGTTCCGGGACTAGGGGAGTTGATGAGCAGTTCTTC
cdr3_aa: CASSSGTRGVDEQFF
v_call: TRBV10-1
d_call: TRBD2
j_call: TRBJ2-1
clone_size: few

cdr3_nt: TGTGCCAGCAGTGGGGTTGGGACCCTCCACTTT
cdr3_aa: CASSGVGTLHF
v_call: TRBV6-6
d_call: NA
j_call: TRBJ1-6
clone_size: NA

cdr3_nt: TGTGCCAGCAGCGACGACTTGAGGTACACAGATACGCAGTATTTT
cdr3_aa: CASSDDLRYTDTQYF
v_call: TRBV5-4
d_call: NA
j_call: TRBJ2-3
clone_size: NA

cdr3_nt: TGTGCCAGCTCGAGAGACAGGGACAGTTCACCCCTCCACTTT
cdr3_aa: CASSRDRDSSPLHF
v_call: TRBV7-9
d_call: TRBD1
j_call: TRBJ1-6
clone_size: NA

cdr3_nt: TGTGCCAGCAGCGAGGGAGTACGAGAGGGTCGAGACGAGCAGTACTTC
cdr3_aa: CASSEGVREGRDEQYF
v_call: TRBV9
d_call: NA
j_call: TRBJ2-7
clone_size: NA

cdr3_nt: TGCGCCAGCAGCTTGGTGGCTAGCGGGGGCCCTTGGGGCACCGGGGAGCTGTTTTTT
cdr3_aa: CASSLVASGGPWGTGELFF
v_call: TRBV5-1
d_call: TRBD2
j_call: TRBJ2-2
clone_size: NA

cdr3_nt: TGCGCCAGCAGCACCGGGACAGGGAGGAATGAGCAGTTCTTC
cdr3_aa: CASSTGTGRNEQFF
v_call: TRBV10-1
d_call: TRBD1
j_call: TRBJ2-1
clone_size: NA

cdr3_nt: TGTGCCAGCAGTGAAAGCTACGGAAGGGGTTTCTTT
cdr3_aa: CASSESYGRGFF
v_call: TRBV25-1
d_call: NA
j_call: TRBJ1-1
clone_size: NA

cdr3_nt: TGTGCCAGCAGCTTAGTGACGGGGAGCTACAATGAGCAGTTCTTC
cdr3_aa: CASSLVTGSYNEQFF
v_call: TRBV7-3
d_call: NA
j_call: TRBJ2-1
clone_size: NA

cdr3_nt: TGTGCCAGCTCCGTCGGGAGGGCCGGGGAGACCCAGTACTTC
cdr3_aa: CASSVGRAGETQYF
v_call: TRBV11-2
d_call: TRBD2
j_call: TRBJ2-5
clone_size: NA

cdr3_nt: TGTGCCAGCTCACCAGGGGACAGCTACAATGAGCAGTTCTTC
cdr3_aa: CASSPGDSYNEQFF
v_call: TRBV18
d_call: TRBD1
j_call: TRBJ2-1
clone_size: NA

cdr3_nt: TGCGCCAGCAGCTTGGCCGCCAACCGAGCCTACGAGCAGTACTTC
cdr3_aa: CASSLAANRAYEQYF
v_call: TRBV5-1
d_call: NA
j_call: TRBJ2-7
clone_size: NA

cdr3_nt: TGTGCCAGCAGTTACCCGGGACTAGCGGGAGTAAATGAGCAGTTCTTC
cdr3_aa: CASSYPGLAGVNEQFF
v_call: TRBV6-6
d_call: TRBD2
j_call: TRBJ2-1
clone_size: NA

cdr3_nt: TGTGCCTGGAGTGTATGGGGGGGGAATCAGCCCCAGCATTTT
cdr3_aa: CAWSVWGGNQPQHF
v_call: TRBV30
d_call: NA
j_call: TRBJ1-5
clone_size: NA

cdr3_nt: TGTGCCAGCAGCTTGGTTAAGTCCCTAGCGGGGGGGCTAGGGGATACGCAGTATTTT
cdr3_aa: CASSLVKSLAGGLGDTQYF
v_call: TRBV5-4
d_call: TRBD2
j_call: TRBJ2-3
clone_size: NA

cdr3_nt: TGCGCCAGCAGCTTGGCGTGGCGGGGAAACAATGAGCAGTTCTTC
cdr3_aa: CASSLAWRGNNEQFF
v_call: TRBV5-1
d_call: NA
j_call: TRBJ2-1
clone_size: once

cdr3_nt: TGTGCCAGTTCACAGGGAATCAGCACTGAAGCTTTCTTT
cdr3_aa: CASSQGISTEAFF
v_call: TRBV9
d_call: NA
j_call: TRBJ1-1
clone_size: NA

cdr3_nt: TGTGCCAGCAGCTTGGGACAGGATAATTCACCCCTCCACTTT
cdr3_aa: CASSLGQDNSPLHF
v_call: TRBV9
d_call: TRBD1
j_call: TRBJ1-6
clone_size: NA

cdr3_nt: TGTGCCTGGTTACCTAGCGGGAGCAAGCATACGCAGTATTTT
cdr3_aa: CAWLPSGSKHTQYF
v_call: TRBV30
d_call: TRBD2
j_call: TRBJ2-3
clone_size: once

cdr3_nt: TGTGCCAGCACCCACCTCCCCCGATACGAGCAGTACTTC
cdr3_aa: CASTHLPRYEQYF
v_call: TRBV28
d_call: NA
j_call: TRBJ2-7
clone_size: NA

cdr3_nt: TGTGCCAGCAGGATGGGGATAAGTCCTAACTATGGCTACACCTTC
cdr3_aa: CASRMGISPNYGYTF
v_call: TRBV7-9
d_call: NA
j_call: TRBJ1-2
clone_size: once

cdr3_nt: TGTGCCAGCAGTTTCGGACTGGGGGACACCTACGAGCAGTACTTC
cdr3_aa: CASSFGLGDTYEQYF
v_call: TRBV6-5
d_call: NA
j_call: TRBJ2-7
clone_size: NA

cdr3_nt: TGTGCCATCAGTAAGACAGGGCCCGGAAACACCATATATTTT
cdr3_aa: CAISKTGPGNTIYF
v_call: TRBV10-3
d_call: TRBD1
j_call: TRBJ1-3
clone_size: NA

cdr3_nt: TGTGCCAGCAGTTTTCACCGGAACAATGAGCAGTTCTTC
cdr3_aa: CASSFHRNNEQFF
v_call: TRBV27
d_call: NA
j_call: TRBJ2-1
clone_size: few

cdr3_nt: TGTGCCAGCAGCCCAGGTGCTGGAGGGCAGTACTTC
cdr3_aa: CASSPGAGGQYF
v_call: TRBV11-2
d_call: NA
j_call: TRBJ2-7
clone_size: NA